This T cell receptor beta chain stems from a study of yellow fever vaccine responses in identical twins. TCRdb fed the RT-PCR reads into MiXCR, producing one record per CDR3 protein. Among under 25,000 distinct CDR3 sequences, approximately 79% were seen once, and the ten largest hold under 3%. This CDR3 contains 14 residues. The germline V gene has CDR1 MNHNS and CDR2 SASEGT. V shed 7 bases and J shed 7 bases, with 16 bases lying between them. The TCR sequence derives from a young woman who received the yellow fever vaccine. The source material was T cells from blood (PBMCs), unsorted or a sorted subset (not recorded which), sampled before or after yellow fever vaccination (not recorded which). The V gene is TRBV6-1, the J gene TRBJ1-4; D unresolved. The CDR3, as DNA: TGTGCCAGCAAGGTCGATCCGGTTGCTGAAAAACTGTTTTTT. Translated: CASKVDPVAEKLFF.